Below are 21 T cell receptor beta chains sequenced from a single sample in a study of blood T cell repertoires in COVID-19. Only in-frame clones appear in the TCRdb table, and some are missing; sequencing was by immunoSEQ multiplex PCR. Of around 230,000 clones listed, roughly 88% are singletons. Input material: PBMCs or T cells enriched from blood (not recorded which). The receptor set was obtained from a woman between 35 and 50 years old with acute COVID-19.

V is TRBV19 and J is TRBJ1-1; TRBD1 aligns across 7 bases. V was pared by 3 bases and J by 1 base, with 8 bases of the junction left unmatched. This CDR3 is built from 16 residues. The germline gives CDR1 LNHDA, CDR2 SQIVND (reference sequence). CDR3 residues: CASSMSPGQQNTEAFF. For the CDR3, the DNA is TGTGCCAGTAGTATGTCACCGGGACAGCAGAACACTGAAGCTTTCTTT.

The rearrangement joins TRBV7-8 to TRBJ1-1; D may be TRBD1 (5 bases). CDR1 is SGHVS and CDR2 is FQNEAQ in the germline V gene. Deletions cut 5 bases from V and 0 bases from J, with 16 bases between. CDR3 length: 16 residues. The CDR3 region has the DNA TGTGCCAGCAGCCTACAGACGGGACTGATGAACACTGAAGCTTTCTTT. This translates into CASSLQTGLMNTEAFF. Supplemented by reference TRBV7-8 and TRBJ1-1, the full variable domain reads GAGVSQSPRYKVAKRGQDVALRCDPISGHVSLFWYQQALGQGPEFLTYFQNEAQLDKSGLPSDRFFAERPEGSVSTLKIQRTQQEDSAVYLCASSLQTGLMNTEAFFGQGTRLTVV.

This clone was found once. The gene calls are TRBV19 and TRBJ1-1, with 10 bases lining up with TRBD1. The CDR3 covers 12 residues. Germline V gene lookup returns CDR1 LNHDA and CDR2 SQIVND (reference sequence). The junction had 10 bases not matched to a gene; V was cut back by 10 bases and J by 11 bases. CDR3 residues: CATNPRQGAAFF. The CDR3 nucleotides are TGTGCCACTAACCCCCGACAGGGGGCGGCTTTCTTT.

The chain has TRBV24-1 and TRBJ1-3, with TRBD1 matching over 7 bases. This CDR3 region has 16 residues. Germline V gene sequence: CDR1 KGHDR, CDR2 SFDVKD. Losses at the gene ends were 10 bases for V and 0 bases for J; bases not matched to a gene: 11. In nucleotides, the CDR3 is TGTGCCACATCCCGGACAGGACTTGTCTCTGGAAACACCATATATTTT. Protein sequence: CATSRTGLVSGNTIYF.

This sequence joins TRBV5-4 and TRBJ2-5; a weak D match, TRBD2 (5 bases). V lost 4 bases, J lost 5 bases, and 18 bases lay in between. The CDR3 length is 15 residues. The germline V gene has CDR1 SGHNT and CDR2 YYREEE (reference sequence). The CDR3 spells CASSLPSGTRETQYF. The DNA of the CDR3 is TGTGCCAGCAGCCTGCCCTCGGGAACTCGGGAGACCCAGTACTTC.

V usage is TRBV9 and J usage is TRBJ2-2, with 10 nucleotides matching TRBD1. The CDR3 is made up of 18 amino acids. The germline V gene has CDR1 SGDLS and CDR2 YYNGEE. V was clipped by 3 bases and J by 0 bases; unmatched bases: 8. CDR3 nucleotide sequence: TGTGCCAGCAGCGCGTGGACAGGGGGGTCTACGAACACCGGGGAGCTGTTTTTT. This sequence encodes CASSAWTGGSTNTGELFF.

The chain has TRBV2 and TRBJ1-4; D is ambiguous. V was shortened by 4 bases and J by 14 bases, with 11 bases between the two germline ends. The CDR3 sequence is 11 residues long. CDR1 is SNHLY, CDR2 FYNNEI, per germline. The CDR3: CASSGGPGLFF. The CDR3 DNA is TGTGCCAGCAGTGGAGGTCCTGGGCTGTTTTTT.

This chain links TRBV5-1 with TRBJ2-5, with D possibly TRBD1 on 5 matching bases. V gave up 0 bases and J gave up 5 bases, with 11 bases separating them. The CDR3 has 14 amino acids. Germline V gives CDR1 SGHRS, CDR2 YFSETQ. Here the CDR3 reads CASSLGGDSETQYF. DNA of the CDR3: TGCGCCAGCAGCTTGGGAGGAGACAGTGAGACCCAGTACTTC.

The gene calls are TRBV2 and TRBJ1-3; 8 bases match TRBD1. Germline V gives CDR1 SNHLY, CDR2 FYNNEI. The CDR3 covers 13 residues. V gave up 3 bases and J gave up 9 bases; unmatched junction bases: 4. DNA for the CDR3: TGTGCCAGCAGTGAGTCAGGGGGCACCACCATATATTTT. Translation: CASSESGGTTIYF.

This chain links TRBV4-2 with TRBJ2-1; 14 nucleotides agree with TRBD2. The germline CDR1 and CDR2 sequences are LGHNA and YNFKEQ. V dropped 4 bases and J dropped 1; count of bases not matched to a gene: 15. The CDR3 spans 21 residues. CDR3 nucleotides: TGTGCCAGCAGCCCTAATCCACCGGGACTAGCGGGAGAATGGTCCTACAATGAGCAGTTCTTC. This sequence encodes CASSPNPPGLAGEWSYNEQFF.

This clone was seen a single time. The CDR3 DNA follows: TGTGCCAGCAGAGGGGGATTGAATTCACCCCTCCACTTT. Translating gives CASRGGLNSPLHF. The chain is built from TRBV6-5 and TRBJ1-6, with a possible D match to TRBD1 (6 bases). Germline CDR1 and CDR2: MNHEY and SVGAGI. Trimming took off 6 bases at V and 7 bases at J, with 10 bases between the two ends. The CDR3 has 13 amino acids.

The V and J genes are TRBV9 and TRBJ2-5; TRBD2 is a possible D gene (6 bases). The CDR3 has 18 residues. Trimming took off 1 base at V and 5 bases at J, with 24 bases between the two ends. Germline CDR1 is SGDLS and CDR2 is YYNGEE. The DNA for the CDR3 is TGTGCCAGCAGCGTACGGGGATGGATAGCGGTCCTCCCGGAGACCCAGTACTTC. Its translation is CASSVRGWIAVLPETQYF.

The V and J genes are TRBV30 and TRBJ1-1; 8 bases fit TRBD1. The CDR3 length is 12 residues. J was trimmed by 5 bases and V by 5 bases; bases with no gene match: 4. The germline V gene has CDR1 GTSNPN and CDR2 SVGIG (reference sequence). CDR3 region: CAWGQGTTEAFF. Here the CDR3 DNA reads TGTGCCTGGGGACAGGGAACTACTGAAGCTTTCTTT.

This chain connects TRBV27 to TRBJ2-1; TRBD2 aligns across 7 bases. In germline, CDR1 is MNHEY, CDR2 SMNVEV (reference sequence). The CDR3 consists of 17 residues. The J segment lost 8 bases and the V segment lost 5 bases, leaving 18 bases of the junction unmatched. CDR3 sequence: CASSPPSRLAGEHEQFF. The CDR3 coding sequence is TGTGCCAGCAGTCCGCCTTCGAGACTAGCCGGAGAGCATGAGCAGTTCTTC.

This chain links TRBV7-2 with TRBJ2-3; D remains ambiguous. V was cut by 4 bases and J by 3 bases, with 5 bases left in between. This CDR3 spans 12 amino acids. The germline CDR1 and CDR2 sequences are SGHTA and FQGNSA. CDR3 loop: CASSSRTDTQYF. Written as DNA, the CDR3 is TGTGCCAGCAGCTCACGGACAGATACGCAGTATTTT.

The rearrangement joins TRBV7-9 to TRBJ2-7; TRBD2 agrees at 14 bases. The J segment lost 7 bases and the V segment lost 0 bases, leaving 11 bases of the junction unmatched. This CDR3 contains 18 residues. Germline-derived CDR1 and CDR2 are SEHNR and FQNEAQ (reference sequence). This CDR3 reads CASSLAIGTSGGRQEQYF. In DNA, the CDR3 is TGTGCCAGCAGCTTAGCCATCGGGACTAGCGGGGGCCGTCAAGAGCAGTACTTC.

This clone has a single count. The V gene is TRBV6-1, the J gene TRBJ1-2; weak D call: TRBD1 (6 bases). Trimming cost V 1 base and J 4 bases, with 10 bases left between them. The CDR3 sequence is 14 residues long. Germline V gives CDR1 MNHNS, CDR2 SASEGT. The chain's CDR3 is CASSEVQDSYGYTF. CDR3 nucleotides: TGTGCCAGCAGTGAAGTCCAGGACAGCTATGGCTACACCTTC.

The chain links TRBV5-1 to TRBJ1-3; tentatively, D is TRBD1 (6 bases). This CDR3 region has 18 residues. Trimming took off 0 bases at V and 0 bases at J, with 16 bases between the two ends. Germline assignment: CDR1 SGHRS and CDR2 YFSETQ. The CDR3 sequence: CASSLDGTPRISGNTIYF. CDR3 nucleotides: TGCGCCAGCAGCTTGGATGGGACACCAAGGATCTCTGGAAACACCATATATTTT. The variable domain in full, completed from reference TRBV5-1 and TRBJ1-3, reads KAGVTQTPRYLIKTRGQQVTLSCSPISGHRSVSWYQQTPGQGLQFLFEYFSETQRNKGNFPGRFSGRQFSNSRSEMNVSTLELGDSALYLCASSLDGTPRISGNTIYFGEGSWLTVV.

A few counts support this clone. This chain uses TRBV9 with TRBJ1-5, with TRBD1 matching over 7 bases. Germline values: CDR1 SGDLS, CDR2 YYNGEE. The CDR3 runs 14 residues. V dropped 4 bases and J dropped 7; count of bases not matched to a gene: 8. The CDR3 here is CASSQTGLRQPQHF. CDR3 coding DNA: TGTGCCAGCAGCCAGACAGGGCTACGACAGCCCCAGCATTTT.

This chain uses TRBV12-3 or TRBV12-4 with TRBJ1-1; 7 bases are a match to TRBD1. CDR3 length equals 13 residues. V was pared by 7 bases and J by 2 bases, with 4 bases of the junction left unmatched. The CDR3 reads CASIAGGNTEAFF. CDR3 coding DNA: TGTGCCAGCATAGCAGGGGGTAACACTGAAGCTTTCTTT.

Ten or more counts support this clone. The genes are TRBV20-1 and TRBJ2-5, with 10 positions matching TRBD2. V shed 3 bases and J 2 bases; nucleotides not matched to a gene: 3. This CDR3 has 14 amino acids. Germline CDR1 DFQATT, CDR2 SNEGSKA (reference sequence). The CDR3 DNA sequence: TGCAGTGCTAGTCGGACTAGCGGACAAGAGACCCAGTACTTC. Its protein is CSASRTSGQETQYF.